The source of this T cell receptor (beta chain) is a study of cytotoxic CD8 clonotypes in ibrutinib-treated CLL. At the level of the study: Partial responses numbered some 24 and complete responses 2; after a median around 70 months, 14 stayed remitted and about twelve progressed.

Remarks on this clone: What it binds is unknown.

Using immunoSEQ multiplex PCR, the repertoire was profiled, and TCRdb retains in-frame clones only, with some absent. The table has roughly 190,000 clones, roughly 72% seen once. The CDR3 spans 14 residues. Looked up from germline, CDR1 is MNHEY and CDR2 is SVGAGI. Between the trimmed V and J ends, which lost 0 bases and 2 bases, there was a span of 8 bases. General study points: On treatment, the uncommon public clonotypes contracted or remained stable. Patients showed higher baseline clonality than age-matched healthy donors, and it tracked circulating CD8+ T-cell counts. Clonality, elevated at ibrutinib response, dropped back toward baseline at progression.

The clonotype was recovered from a human donor with chronic lymphocytic leukemia. The sample was PBMCs, taken after 24 months of ibrutinib treatment. V and J are TRBV6-5 and TRBJ2-7; D is unclear. CDR3 DNA: TGTGCCAGCAGTTACTCGGGCAGAGCCTACGAGCAGTACTTC. Translation: CASSYSGRAYEQYF.